One sample yielded the 32 T cell receptor beta chains listed below, sequenced in a study of T cell responses to AZD1222 COVID-19 vaccine. Libraries were prepared by immunoSEQ multiplex PCR; TCRdb keeps only in-frame clonotypes and omits some of them. This table has under 150,000 clones, roughly 92% appearing once. The starting material was peripheral blood, obtained 28 days after the second AZD1222 dose. These TCRs come from an adult who received the AZD1222 COVID-19 vaccine.

The chain is built from TRBV7-9 and TRBJ1-4; D remains ambiguous. Looked up from germline, CDR1 is SEHNR and CDR2 is FQNEAQ (reference sequence). V lost 4 bases, J lost 5 bases, and 5 bases lay in between. The CDR3 runs to 12 residues. CDR3 region: CASSSPNEKLFF. DNA of the CDR3: TGTGCCAGCAGCTCGCCCAATGAAAAACTGTTTTTT.

The gene calls are TRBV9 and TRBJ2-1; 7 bases line up with TRBD1. With V trimmed by 4 bases and J by 6 bases, 10 bases remained unmatched. The CDR3 contains 15 residues. Germline CDR1 and CDR2: SGDLS and YYNGEE. The CDR3 sequence: CASSPRDSLVNEQFF. The CDR3 DNA reads TGTGCCAGCAGCCCTAGGGACAGCCTTGTCAATGAGCAGTTCTTC.

V is TRBV28 and J is TRBJ2-1; unclear D gene. This CDR3 region has 13 residues. The V end was cut by 5 bases, the J end by 10 bases, with 15 bases between. Germline V gene data show CDR1 as MDHEN and CDR2 as SYDVKM. CDR3 amino acids: CASSPGPIVEQFF. CDR3 nucleotides: TGTGCCAGCAGTCCAGGCCCAATTGTGGAGCAGTTCTTC.

V is TRBV28 and J is TRBJ2-7, with D possibly being TRBD1 (6 bases). Germline V gene data show CDR1 as MDHEN and CDR2 as SYDVKM. Between the trimmed V and J ends, which lost 3 bases and 9 bases, there was a span of 27 bases. CDR3 length: 17 residues. CDR3 coding DNA: TGTGCCAGCAGTTTGGTGGCAGGGGATGAAAGGCGGCGGAGGCAGTACTTC. Encoded protein: CASSLVAGDERRRRQYF.

This chain links TRBV5-1 with TRBJ1-1, with D unresolved. In germline, CDR1 is SGHRS, CDR2 YFSETQ. V gave up 4 bases and J gave up 0 bases, with 10 bases separating them. The CDR3 sequence is 14 residues long. CDR3 sequence reads: CASSLANMNTEAFF. CDR3 in DNA: TGCGCCAGCAGCCTCGCGAACATGAACACTGAAGCTTTCTTT.

The V call is TRBV29-1, the J call TRBJ2-1; the match to TRBD2 covers 11 bases. Germline CDR1 reads SQVTM; CDR2 reads ANQGSEA. The CDR3 runs 13 residues. The J segment lost 8 bases and the V segment lost 4 bases, leaving 4 bases of the junction unmatched. For the CDR3, the DNA is TGCAGCGTTGGCCCTAGCGGGAGGTATGAGCAGTTCTTC. Protein product: CSVGPSGRYEQFF.

This chain joins TRBV4-1 and TRBJ1-6; unclear D gene. The CDR3 consists of 16 residues. Trimming stripped 0 bases from V and 2 bases from J, with 8 bases between. CDR1 MGHRA and CDR2 YSYEKL come from the germline V gene. In DNA form, the CDR3 reads TGCGCCAGCAGCCAAGATTCCCCGACCTATAATTCACCCCTCCACTTT. This gives the protein CASSQDSPTYNSPLHF.

V gene TRBV5-1 combines with J gene TRBJ2-5; no clear D. CDR1 is SGHRS and CDR2 is YFSETQ in the germline V gene. Trimming took 4 bases from V and 7 from J, leaving 14 bases between them. The CDR3 contains 13 residues. The CDR3 bases are TGCGCCAGCAGCCTCACCCCGGACGCGACCCAGTACTTC. This encodes CASSLTPDATQYF.

The V call is TRBV19, the J call TRBJ1-5; maybe TRBD1 (5 bases). Germline V gene lookup returns CDR1 LNHDA and CDR2 SQIVND (reference sequence). This CDR3 spans 15 amino acids. V lost 6 bases, J lost 3 bases, and 15 bases lay in between. DNA of the CDR3: TGTGCCAGTAGAGACAGTTCTTTTCACAATCAGCCCCAGCATTTT. Translating gives CASRDSSFHNQPQHF.

The DNA of the CDR3 is TGCGCCAGCAGCCAACCCACTAGCGGGAGGCAGGAGACCCAGTACTTC. This gives the protein CASSQPTSGRQETQYF. The J gene is TRBJ2-5, the V gene TRBV4-1; 12 bases match TRBD2. The V gene end was trimmed by 2 bases and the J gene end by 5 bases; junction bases not matched to a gene: 6. The germline CDR1 and CDR2 sequences are MGHRA and YSYEKL. The CDR3 is made up of 16 amino acids.

V gene TRBV15 combines with J gene TRBJ2-7; possible D gene TRBD2, 6 bases. This CDR3 spans 13 amino acids. The V end lost 3 bases, the J end lost 4 bases, and 10 bases lay between the germline ends. CDR1 is LNHNV and CDR2 is YYDKDF in the germline V gene (reference sequence). The CDR3 region is CATSRDYSYEQYF. CDR3 sequence (DNA): TGTGCCACCAGCAGGGACTACTCGTACGAGCAGTACTTC.

This chain links TRBV5-4 with TRBJ1-2; D ambiguous. CDR3 length: 13 amino acids. Per the germline V gene, CDR1 is SGHNT and CDR2 is YYREEE (reference sequence). The V end was cut by 5 bases, the J end by 8 bases, with 16 bases between. The CDR3 protein is CASSSVRAEGYTF. The CDR3 DNA sequence: TGTGCCAGCAGTTCGGTCCGGGCGGAAGGCTACACCTTC.

This clone has just one count. This chain joins TRBV7-9 and TRBJ1-2; D is perhaps TRBD1 (6 bases). Germline values: CDR1 SEHNR, CDR2 FQNEAQ (reference sequence). V was clipped by 5 bases and J by 10 bases, with 11 bases between them. This CDR3 contains 11 residues. This chain's CDR3 is CASSGRTDYTF. CDR3 nucleotides: TGTGCCAGCAGCGGACGGACAGACTACACCTTC.

The V call is TRBV18, the J call TRBJ1-3; TRBD1 aligns across 8 bases. Looked up from germline, CDR1 is KGHSH and CDR2 is LQKENI. With V trimmed by 2 bases and J by 3 bases, 0 bases remained unmatched. The CDR3 spans 14 residues. The DNA of the CDR3 is TGTGCCAGCTCACCAGGACAGGGTGGAAACACCATATATTTT. Translating it yields CASSPGQGGNTIYF.

The chain combines TRBV29-1 with TRBJ1-4; D is unclear. Germline V gene data show CDR1 as SQVTM and CDR2 as ANQGSEA. The CDR3 loop spans 13 amino acids. Trimming took 7 bases from V and 4 from J, leaving 13 bases between them. The CDR3 spells CSARWQDNEKLFF. The CDR3 DNA reads as TGCAGCGCCCGATGGCAGGATAATGAAAAACTGTTTTTT.

V and J are TRBV13 and TRBJ2-2; D unresolved. Germline loops: CDR1 PRHDT, CDR2 FYEKMQ (reference sequence). Trimming stripped 5 bases from V and 4 bases from J, with 14 bases between. The CDR3 length is 15 residues. The CDR3 DNA reads as TGTGCCAGCAGCAAATATCCCCCTAGCACCGGGGAGCTGTTTTTT. Encoded protein: CASSKYPPSTGELFF.

The J gene is TRBJ1-1, the V gene TRBV3-1 (or the pseudogene TRBV3-2); D remains unclear. The CDR3 consists of 13 residues. Trimming cost V 5 bases and J 2 bases, with 9 bases left between them. CDR1 and CDR2 (germline): LGHDT, YNNKEL (reference sequence). CDR3 in amino acids: CASSLTLNTEAFF. CDR3 in DNA: TGTGCCAGCAGCTTAACTTTAAACACTGAAGCTTTCTTT.

V and J are TRBV6-5 and TRBJ2-3; no clear D. The CDR3 runs to 13 residues. The ends were cut back, 6 bases at V and 11 bases at J, with 18 bases in the middle. Germline CDR1 is MNHEY and CDR2 is SVGAGI. DNA for the CDR3: TGTGCCAGCAGATCTAGGGCGGATAAGAGGCAGTATTTT. Translation gives CASRSRADKRQYF.

The chain employs TRBV19 and TRBJ1-4; possible D gene TRBD1, 6 bases. This CDR3 is 13 amino acids long. Trimming pared 11 bases from V and 7 bases from J, leaving 17 bases between. CDR1 LNHDA and CDR2 SQIVND come from the germline V gene (reference sequence). The CDR3 DNA follows: TGTGCCTCTGGGAGCAGGGGTCGTGAAAAACTGTTTTTT. This codes for CASGSRGREKLFF.

J is TRBJ1-2 and V is TRBV5-1; a weak D match, TRBD1 (5 bases). This CDR3 region has 14 residues. V was clipped by 1 base and J by 6 bases, with 13 bases between them. Per the germline V gene, CDR1 is SGHRS and CDR2 is YFSETQ. DNA of the CDR3: TGCGCCAGCAGCTTGTTGGTGGGGCGGAATGGCTACACCTTC. This sequence encodes CASSLLVGRNGYTF.

The V gene is TRBV12-3 or TRBV12-4, the J gene TRBJ1-2; the D is unclear. Trimming took off 5 bases at V and 2 bases at J, with 9 bases between the two ends. The CDR3 spans 13 residues. CDR3 sequence: CASSPTENYGYTF. DNA of the CDR3: TGTGCCAGCAGTCCTACAGAGAACTATGGCTACACCTTC.

The chain joins TRBV11-2 to TRBJ1-2; maybe TRBD1 (5 bases). Germline-derived CDR1 and CDR2 are SGHAT and FQNNGV. V lost 5 bases, J lost 8 bases, and 21 bases lay in between. The CDR3 sequence is 15 residues long. CDR3 nucleotide sequence: TGTGCCAGCAGCCCTTCCGGGGCCCGGAAGCCCGGCTACACCTTC. Translating gives CASSPSGARKPGYTF. The whole variable domain, filled in from reference TRBV11-2 and TRBJ1-2, reads EAGVAQSPRYKIIEKRQSVAFWCNPISGHATLYWYQQILGQGPKLLIQFQNNGVVDDSQLPKDRFSAERLKGVDSTLKIQPAKLEDSAVYLCASSPSGARKPGYTFGSGTRLTVV.

This chain joins TRBV28 and TRBJ1-4; D unclear. Germline V gives CDR1 MDHEN, CDR2 SYDVKM. The V end was cut by 1 base, the J end by 1 base, with 10 bases between. The CDR3 totals 16 residues. The CDR3 bases are TGTGCCAGCAGTTTATTATCATCCGTAACTAATGAAAAACTGTTTTTT. It translates to CASSLLSSVTNEKLFF.

The chain uses TRBV7-9 and TRBJ2-7; D tentatively fits TRBD1 or TRBD2 (5 bases each). V was pared by 4 bases and J by 4 bases, with 20 bases between. This CDR3 is 16 amino acids long. Germline V lookup: CDR1 SEHNR, CDR2 FQNEAQ (reference sequence). The CDR3 spells CASSSHPTGTDYEQYF. The CDR3 DNA sequence: TGTGCCAGCAGCTCCCACCCCACCGGGACGGATTACGAGCAGTACTTC.

The V and J genes are TRBV19 and TRBJ1-1, with TRBD1 matching 9 bases. V shed 4 bases, J shed 3 bases, and the junction held 6 bases outside the gene matches. CDR3 length: 15 amino acids. Germline assignment: CDR1 LNHDA and CDR2 SQIVND (reference sequence). In nucleotides, the CDR3 is TGTGCCAGTAGTACCTACAGGGGGCAGGACACTGAAGCTTTCTTT. Encoded protein: CASSTYRGQDTEAFF.

In its sample, this clone was seen once. The chain uses TRBV7-9 and TRBJ2-2; 11 nucleotides match TRBD2. V lost 5 bases and J lost 0; bases outside the gene matches: 5. The CDR3 is 17 residues long. In germline, CDR1 is SEHNR, CDR2 FQNEAQ (reference sequence). CDR3 loop: CASSPGLAETNTGELFF. DNA for the CDR3: TGTGCCAGCAGCCCGGGACTAGCGGAGACGAACACCGGGGAGCTGTTTTTT.

The CDR3 loop is CASKPDRANEQFF. The CDR3 DNA sequence: TGTGCCAGCAAACCGGACAGGGCAAATGAGCAGTTCTTC. V is TRBV6-5 and J is TRBJ2-1, with 8 bases that match TRBD1. In germline, CDR1 is MNHEY, CDR2 SVGAGI. The V gene end was trimmed by 7 bases and the J gene end by 7 bases; junction bases not matched to a gene: 6. CDR3 length equals 13 residues.

This chain joins TRBV5-6 and TRBJ1-3; D call uncertain. CDR1 SGHDT and CDR2 YYEEEE come from the germline V gene. The CDR3 is made up of 14 amino acids. The ends were cut back, 6 bases at V and 0 bases at J, with 10 bases in the middle. CDR3 protein: CASTGGVSGNTIYF. CDR3 in DNA: TGTGCCAGCACCGGCGGGGTCTCTGGAAACACCATATATTTT.

The chain couples TRBV5-1 to TRBJ2-7; 9 nucleotides agree with TRBD1. Losses at the gene ends were 0 bases for V and 6 bases for J; bases not matched to a gene: 10. The CDR3 contains 16 residues. Germline V gives CDR1 SGHRS, CDR2 YFSETQ. CDR3 sequence reads: CASSLGYGTGFSEQYF. The CDR3 DNA reads as TGCGCCAGCAGCTTGGGGTACGGGACAGGGTTCTCCGAGCAGTACTTC.

The chain is built from TRBV6-1 and TRBJ2-2, with D possibly matching TRBD2 (5 bases). CDR1 and CDR2 from the germline V gene are MNHNS and SASEGT. The CDR3 has 15 amino acids. Trimming stripped 1 base from V and 5 bases from J, with 11 bases between. The CDR3 DNA reads as TGTGCCAGCAGTGAAGTAGGGAGTGGGACCGGGGAGCTGTTTTTT. Its protein product is CASSEVGSGTGELFF.

The chain joins TRBV15 to TRBJ1-1; 9 positions agree with TRBD1. With V trimmed by 5 bases and J by 2 bases, 6 bases remained unmatched. The CDR3 is 15 amino acids. Germline V CDR1 and CDR2: LNHNV, YYDKDF (reference sequence). CDR3 in DNA: TGTGCCACCAGCTGGGACAGGGAGGCAAACACTGAAGCTTTCTTT. This translates into CATSWDREANTEAFF.

This clone was detected only a few times. The chain combines TRBV7-8 with TRBJ2-7, with 7 bases aligning to TRBD1. The CDR3 is made up of 16 amino acids. The germline V gene has CDR1 SGHVS and CDR2 FQNEAQ. After removal of 2 bases from V and 5 bases from J, the junction contained 12 bases not matched to a gene. DNA for the CDR3: TGTGCCAGCAGCTTAACAATGACAGGGCCGATGCACGAGCAGTACTTC. Its translation: CASSLTMTGPMHEQYF.